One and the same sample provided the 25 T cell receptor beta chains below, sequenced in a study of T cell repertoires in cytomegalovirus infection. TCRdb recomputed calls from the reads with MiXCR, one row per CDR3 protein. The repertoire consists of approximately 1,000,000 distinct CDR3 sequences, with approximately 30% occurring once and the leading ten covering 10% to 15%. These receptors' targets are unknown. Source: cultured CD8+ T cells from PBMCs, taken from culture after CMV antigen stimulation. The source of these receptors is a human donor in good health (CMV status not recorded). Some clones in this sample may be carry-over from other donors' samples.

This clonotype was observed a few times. The CDR3 region has the DNA TGTGCCATCAGTGATAGGGGGATCTCCTACAATGAGCAGTTCTTC. Encoded protein: CAISDRGISYNEQFF. This chain links TRBV10-3 with TRBJ2-1; weak D call: TRBD1 (6 bases). Germline CDR1 and CDR2: ENHRY and SYGVKD. The V and J ends lost 3 bases and 0 bases respectively, with 9 bases between them. CDR3 size: 15 residues.

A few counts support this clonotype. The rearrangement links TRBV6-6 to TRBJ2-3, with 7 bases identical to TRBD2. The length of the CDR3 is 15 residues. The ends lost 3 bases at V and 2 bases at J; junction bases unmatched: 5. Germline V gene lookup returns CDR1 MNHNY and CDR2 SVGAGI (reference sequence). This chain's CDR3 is CASSYSAGVTDTQYF. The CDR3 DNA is TGTGCCAGCAGTTATAGCGCGGGGGTCACAGATACGCAGTATTTT.

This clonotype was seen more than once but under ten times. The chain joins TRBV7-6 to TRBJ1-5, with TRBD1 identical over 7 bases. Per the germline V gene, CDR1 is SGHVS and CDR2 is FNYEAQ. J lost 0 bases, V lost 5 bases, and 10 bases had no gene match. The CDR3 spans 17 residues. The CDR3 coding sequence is TGTGCCAGCAGCCCGCAACAGGGGTCCTATAGCAATCAGCCCCAGCATTTT. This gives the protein CASSPQQGSYSNQPQHF.

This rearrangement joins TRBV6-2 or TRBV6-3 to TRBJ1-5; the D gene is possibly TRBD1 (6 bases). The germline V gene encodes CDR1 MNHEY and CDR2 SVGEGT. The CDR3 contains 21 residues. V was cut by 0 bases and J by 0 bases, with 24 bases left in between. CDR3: CASSYSIGGFGGGDSNQPQHF. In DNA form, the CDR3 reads TGTGCCAGCAGTTACTCGATCGGCGGATTTGGAGGGGGAGATAGCAATCAGCCCCAGCATTTT.

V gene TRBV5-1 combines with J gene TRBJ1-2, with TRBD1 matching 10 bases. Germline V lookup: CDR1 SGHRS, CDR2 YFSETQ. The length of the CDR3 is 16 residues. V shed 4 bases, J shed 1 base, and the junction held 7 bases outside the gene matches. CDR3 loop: CASSIRDRGFNYGYTF. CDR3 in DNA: TGCGCCAGCAGCATCCGGGACAGGGGCTTTAACTATGGCTACACCTTC. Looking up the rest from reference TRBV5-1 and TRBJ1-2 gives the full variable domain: KAGVTQTPRYLIKTRGQQVTLSCSPISGHRSVSWYQQTPGQGLQFLFEYFSETQRNKGNFPGRFSGRQFSNSRSEMNVSTLELGDSALYLCASSIRDRGFNYGYTFGSGTRLTVV.

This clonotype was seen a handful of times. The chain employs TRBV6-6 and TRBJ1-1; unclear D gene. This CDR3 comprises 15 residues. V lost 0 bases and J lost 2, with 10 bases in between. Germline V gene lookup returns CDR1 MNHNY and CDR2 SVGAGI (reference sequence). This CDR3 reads CASSYSASDNTEAFF. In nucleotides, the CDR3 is TGTGCCAGCAGTTACTCGGCGTCCGATAACACTGAAGCTTTCTTT.

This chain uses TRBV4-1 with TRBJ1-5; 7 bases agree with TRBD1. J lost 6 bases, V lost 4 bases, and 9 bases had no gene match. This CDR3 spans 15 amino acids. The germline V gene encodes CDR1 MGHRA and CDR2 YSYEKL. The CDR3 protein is CASSRSQGVGQPQHF. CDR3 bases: TGCGCCAGCAGCCGTTCTCAGGGGGTAGGTCAGCCCCAGCATTTT.

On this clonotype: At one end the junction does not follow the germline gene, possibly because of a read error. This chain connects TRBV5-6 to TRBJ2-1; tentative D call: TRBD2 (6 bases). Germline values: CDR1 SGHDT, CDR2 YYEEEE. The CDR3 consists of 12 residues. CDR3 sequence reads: CVSSLAGNEQFF. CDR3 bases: TGTGTCAGCAGCTTGGCGGGGAATGAGCAGTTCTTC. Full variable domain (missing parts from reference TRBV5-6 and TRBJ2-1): DAGVTQSPTHLIKTRGQQVTLRCSPKSGHDTVSWYQQALGQGPQFIFQYYEEEERQRGNFPDRFSGHQFPNYSSELNVNALLLGDSALYLCVSSLAGNEQFFGPGTRLTVL.

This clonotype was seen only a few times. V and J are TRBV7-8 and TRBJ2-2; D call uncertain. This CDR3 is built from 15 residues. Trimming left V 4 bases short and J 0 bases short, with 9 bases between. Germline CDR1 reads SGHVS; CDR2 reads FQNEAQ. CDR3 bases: TGTGCCAGCAGCTCTCGGTGGCCGAACACCGGGGAGCTGTTTTTT. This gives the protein CASSSRWPNTGELFF. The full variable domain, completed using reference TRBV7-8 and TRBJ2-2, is GAGVSQSPRYKVAKRGQDVALRCDPISGHVSLFWYQQALGQGPEFLTYFQNEAQLDKSGLPSDRFFAERPEGSVSTLKIQRTQQEDSAVYLCASSSRWPNTGELFFGEGSRLTVL.

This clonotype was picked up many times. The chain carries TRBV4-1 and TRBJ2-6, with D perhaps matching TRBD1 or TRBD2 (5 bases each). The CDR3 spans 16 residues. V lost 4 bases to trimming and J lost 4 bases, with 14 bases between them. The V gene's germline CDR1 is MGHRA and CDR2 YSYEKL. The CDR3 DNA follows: TGCGCCAGCAGCCCGTCAGGGCCGGGGGGGGCCAACGTCCTGACTTTC. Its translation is CASSPSGPGGANVLTF.

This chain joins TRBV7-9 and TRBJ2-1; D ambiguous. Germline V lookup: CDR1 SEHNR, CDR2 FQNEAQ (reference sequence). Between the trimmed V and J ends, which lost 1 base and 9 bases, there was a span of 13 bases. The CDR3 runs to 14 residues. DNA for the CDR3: TGTGCCAGCAGCTTAGGGGGTTACAATATTGAGCAGTTCTTC. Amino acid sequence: CASSLGGYNIEQFF.

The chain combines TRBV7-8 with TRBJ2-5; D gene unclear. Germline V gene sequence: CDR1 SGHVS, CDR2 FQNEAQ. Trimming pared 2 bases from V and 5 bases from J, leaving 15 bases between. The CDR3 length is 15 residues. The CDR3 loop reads CASSLFPRVVETQYF. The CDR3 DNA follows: TGTGCCAGCAGCTTATTCCCTAGGGTGGTGGAGACCCAGTACTTC.

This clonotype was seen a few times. This chain's CDR3 is CASSFQGFDYGYTF. CDR3 bases: TGTGCCAGCAGTTTCCAGGGGTTTGACTATGGCTACACCTTC. The chain couples TRBV12-3 or TRBV12-4 to TRBJ1-2; weak D call: TRBD1 (6 bases). Trimming took off 3 bases at V and 3 bases at J, with 11 bases between the two ends. The CDR3 length is 14 residues.

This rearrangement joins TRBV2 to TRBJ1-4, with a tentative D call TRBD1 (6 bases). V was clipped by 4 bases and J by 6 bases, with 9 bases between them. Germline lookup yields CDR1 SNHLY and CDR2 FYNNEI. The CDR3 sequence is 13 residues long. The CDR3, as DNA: TGTGCCAGCAGTGGGGACAATGATGAAAAACTGTTTTTT. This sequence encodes CASSGDNDEKLFF.

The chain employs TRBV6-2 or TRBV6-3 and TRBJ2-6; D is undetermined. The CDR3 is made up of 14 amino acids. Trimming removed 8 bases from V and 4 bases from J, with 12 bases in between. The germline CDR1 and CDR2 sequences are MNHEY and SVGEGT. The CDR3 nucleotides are TGTGCCAGCCTTCATCCTCCAGGGGCCAACGTCCTGACTTTC. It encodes CASLHPPGANVLTF.

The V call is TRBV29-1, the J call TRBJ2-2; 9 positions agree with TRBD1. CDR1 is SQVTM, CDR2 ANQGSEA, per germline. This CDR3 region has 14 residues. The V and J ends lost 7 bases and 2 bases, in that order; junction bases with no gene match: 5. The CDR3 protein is CSAQGARNTGELFF. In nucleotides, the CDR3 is TGCAGCGCACAGGGGGCTCGAAACACCGGGGAGCTGTTTTTT.

As DNA, the CDR3 is TGTGCCAGCAGGTACGGGGGACAGTCCTATGGCTACACCTTC. Its translation: CASRYGGQSYGYTF. V usage is TRBV6-8 and J usage is TRBJ1-2, with 7 bases matching TRBD1. J lost 4 bases, V lost 6 bases, and 8 bases had no gene match. CDR3 length: 14 amino acids. Per germline, CDR1 MNHGY and CDR2 SAAAGT.

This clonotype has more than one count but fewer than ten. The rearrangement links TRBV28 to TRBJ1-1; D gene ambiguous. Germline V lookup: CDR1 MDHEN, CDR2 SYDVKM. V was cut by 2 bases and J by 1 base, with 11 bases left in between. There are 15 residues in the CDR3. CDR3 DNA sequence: TGTGCCAGCAGTTTAGAGGTCGTAACGAACACTGAAGCTTTCTTT. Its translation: CASSLEVVTNTEAFF.

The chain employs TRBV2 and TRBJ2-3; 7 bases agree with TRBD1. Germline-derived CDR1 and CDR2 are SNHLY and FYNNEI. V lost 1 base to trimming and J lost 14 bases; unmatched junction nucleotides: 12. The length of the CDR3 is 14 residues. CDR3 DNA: TGTGCCAGCAGTGAAGAGGGGACAGAGCTGTCGGGGTATTTT. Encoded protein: CASSEEGTELSGYF.

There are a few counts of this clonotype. Here the CDR3 reads CASSRTGGGGDTQYF. DNA for the CDR3: TGTGCCAGCAGTCGCACAGGGGGCGGTGGAGATACGCAGTATTTT. The chain combines TRBV28 with TRBJ2-3; 9 nucleotides line up with TRBD1. Per the germline V gene, CDR1 is MDHEN and CDR2 is SYDVKM. Trimming removed 5 bases from V and 5 bases from J; junction bases left unmatched: 8. The CDR3 loop spans 15 amino acids.

CDR3: CASSFLDGNNSPLHF. The CDR3, as DNA: TGTGCCAGCAGTTTCTTGGACGGTAATAATTCACCCCTCCACTTT. The V call is TRBV28, the J call TRBJ1-6, with D hard to call. Germline V gene data show CDR1 as MDHEN and CDR2 as SYDVKM. The CDR3 length is 15 residues. The V and J ends lost 3 bases and 5 bases respectively, with 11 bases between them. The full variable domain, its missing parts supplied by reference TRBV28 and TRBJ1-6, is DVKVTQSSRYLVKRTGEKVFLECVQDMDHENMFWYRQDPGLGLRLIYFSYDVKMKEKGDIPEGYSVSREKKERFSLILESASTNQTSMYLCASSFLDGNNSPLHFGNGTRLTVT.

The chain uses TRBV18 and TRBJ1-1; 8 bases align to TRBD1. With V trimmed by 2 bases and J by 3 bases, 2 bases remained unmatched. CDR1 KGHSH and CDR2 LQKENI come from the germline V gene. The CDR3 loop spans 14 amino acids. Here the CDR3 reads CASSPSRGHTEAFF. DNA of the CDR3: TGTGCCAGCTCACCATCCAGGGGGCACACTGAAGCTTTCTTT.

CDR3 nucleotides: TGTGCCACCAGCAGCGATGGACACTCTGGAAACACCATATATTTT. This translates into CATSSDGHSGNTIYF. The genes are TRBV15 and TRBJ1-3; perhaps TRBD1 as D (5 bases). Germline values: CDR1 LNHNV, CDR2 YYDKDF (reference sequence). With 3 bases removed from V and 0 bases from J, the gap between germline ends came to 9 bases. This CDR3 spans 15 amino acids.

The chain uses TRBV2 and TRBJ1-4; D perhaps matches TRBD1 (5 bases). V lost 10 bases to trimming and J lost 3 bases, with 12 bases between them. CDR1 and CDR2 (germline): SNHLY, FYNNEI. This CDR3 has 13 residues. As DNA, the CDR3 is TGTGCCACGAGGCCCAGGGCTAATGAAAAACTGTTTTTT. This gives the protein CATRPRANEKLFF. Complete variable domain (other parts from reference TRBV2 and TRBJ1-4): EPEVTQTPSHQVTQMGQEVILRCVPISNHLYFYWYRQILGQKVEFLVSFYNNEISEKSEIFDDQFSVERPDGSNFTLKIRSTKLEDSAMYFCATRPRANEKLFFGSGTQLSVL.

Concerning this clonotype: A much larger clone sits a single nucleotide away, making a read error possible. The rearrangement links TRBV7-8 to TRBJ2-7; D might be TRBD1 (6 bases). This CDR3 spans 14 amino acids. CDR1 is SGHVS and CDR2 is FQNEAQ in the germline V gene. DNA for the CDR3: TGTGCCGGCAGCCCACCCACCACAGGGTCCGAGCAGTACGTC. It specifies CAGSPPTTGSEQYV.